This T cell receptor beta chain is from a study of OX40 agonist ivuxolimab in advanced cancers. At the level of the study: The patients received ivuxolimab by intravenous route every 2 weeks at 0.01 to 10 mg/kg.

Generated by immunoSEQ multiplex PCR, the TCRdb table keeps only in-frame clones and is missing some. Of 84,000 or so clones in the sample, nearly 90% were seen once. Trimming stripped 6 bases from V and 8 bases from J, with 14 bases between. This CDR3 is built from 13 residues. Per the germline V gene, CDR1 is SGHTA and CDR2 is FQGTGA. This TCR was sampled from an adult with an advanced solid tumor such as melanoma, head and neck, liver or kidney cancer. The starting material was CD4+ or CD8+ T cells sorted from blood, obtained in a trial of the OX40 agonist ivuxolimab. This chain uses TRBV7-3 with TRBJ2-1; D ambiguous. The CDR3 nucleotides are TGTGCCAGCAGTTACATGGGTGGGTATGAGCAGTTCTTC. It yields the protein CASSYMGGYEQFF.